The clone carrying this T cell receptor beta chain was counted many times. Its antigen is unknown. The study profiled TCR beta VDJ and CDR3 using genomic DNA as template. TCRdb itself ran the reads through MiXCR, one entry per CDR3 protein. The data hold more than 250,000 distinct CDR3 sequences, with 55% to 65% observed a single time. The data were obtained in a study of CD8+CD57+ T cells in acquired aplastic anemia. Study as a whole: Sorted CD4+ and CD8+ cells gave a mean 3.2 ug DNA, range roughly 0.2 to 27.4 ug. General observations from the study: Both patients and controls carried the same twenty-nine CD8+ CDR3 sequences. Simpson's diversity of CD8+ cells was not significantly different in patients compared with controls.

Per germline, CDR1 SGDLS and CDR2 YYNGEE. Trimming pared 3 bases from V and 2 bases from J, leaving 9 bases between. The CDR3 loop spans 14 amino acids. This TCR came from a human donor with severe aplastic anemia or a healthy control (not recorded which). V usage is TRBV9 and J usage is TRBJ1-3; the D gene is possibly TRBD1 (6 bases). Sequenced: sorted CD4+, CD8+, or CD8+CD57+ T cells (not recorded which) from PBMCs. The CDR3 protein is CASSAQGPGNTIYF. CDR3 nucleotides: TGTGCCAGCAGCGCACAGGGTCCTGGAAACACCATATATTTT.